The clone carrying this T cell receptor beta chain was seen many times. Antigen unknown. Separate alpha and beta amplification began at the second PCR step. The entry originates in a study of naive and memory T cell subsets. Study observations and caveats: There was no ground truth to check naive and memory subset results.

Both TRBC1 and TRBC2 were covered by a beta constant-region primer of two equimolar oligonucleotides. Nested alpha and beta constant-region primers with the SP2 primer drove four PCR rounds on ligated cDNA. TCRdb called the UMI-ligation and nested PCR reads again in MiXCR, with one record for every CDR3 protein. The sample has 20,000 to 25,000 distinct CDR3 sequences, about 10% seen once. The material sequenced was central memory CD8+ T cells from blood. This sequence originates from a human donor in good health.

The CDR3 spells CSVSGTSETQYF. The CDR3 DNA is TGCAGCGTATCCGGGACTAGCGAGACCCAGTACTTC. V usage is TRBV29-1 and J usage is TRBJ2-5, with TRBD2 identical over 9 bases. The J segment lost 5 bases and the V segment lost 6 bases, leaving 4 bases of the junction unmatched. This CDR3 comprises 12 residues. Germline V gives CDR1 SQVTM, CDR2 ANQGSEA.